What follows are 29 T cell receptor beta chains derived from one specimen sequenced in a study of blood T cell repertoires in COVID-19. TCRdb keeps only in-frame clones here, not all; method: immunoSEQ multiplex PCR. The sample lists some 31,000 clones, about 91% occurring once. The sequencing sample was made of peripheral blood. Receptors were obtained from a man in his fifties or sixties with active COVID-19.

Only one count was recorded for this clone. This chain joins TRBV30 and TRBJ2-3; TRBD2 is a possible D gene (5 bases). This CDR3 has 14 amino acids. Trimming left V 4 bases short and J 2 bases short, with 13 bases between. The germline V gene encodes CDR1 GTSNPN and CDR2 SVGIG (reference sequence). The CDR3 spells CAWTPGFFTDTQYF. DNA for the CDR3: TGTGCCTGGACCCCGGGATTTTTCACAGATACGCAGTATTTT.

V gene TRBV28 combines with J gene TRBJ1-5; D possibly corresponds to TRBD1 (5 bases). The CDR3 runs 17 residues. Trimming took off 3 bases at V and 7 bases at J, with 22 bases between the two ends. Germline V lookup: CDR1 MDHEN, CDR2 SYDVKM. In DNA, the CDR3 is TGTGCCAGCAGTTTTGGGGACTCGGATTTATCAGGGCAGCCCCAGCATTTT. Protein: CASSFGDSDLSGQPQHF.

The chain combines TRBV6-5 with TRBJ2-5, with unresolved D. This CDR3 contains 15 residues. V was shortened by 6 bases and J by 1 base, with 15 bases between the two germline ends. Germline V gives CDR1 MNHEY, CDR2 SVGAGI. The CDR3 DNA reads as TGTGCCAGCAGCCCCACCCGGGTACCCCAAGAGACCCAGTACTTC. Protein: CASSPTRVPQETQYF.

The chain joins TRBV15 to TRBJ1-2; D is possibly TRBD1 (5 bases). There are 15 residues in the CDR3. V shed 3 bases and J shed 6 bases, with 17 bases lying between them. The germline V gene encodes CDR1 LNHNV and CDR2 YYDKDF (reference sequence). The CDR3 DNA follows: TGTGCCACCAGCAGGACAGAGGATGGGGTAGATGGCTACACCTTC. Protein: CATSRTEDGVDGYTF.

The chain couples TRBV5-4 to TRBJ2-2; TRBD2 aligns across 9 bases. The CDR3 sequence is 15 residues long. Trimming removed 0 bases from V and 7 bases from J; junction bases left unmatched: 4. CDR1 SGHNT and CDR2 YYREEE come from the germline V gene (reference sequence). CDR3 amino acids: CASSLGREGSGELFF. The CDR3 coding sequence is TGTGCCAGCAGCTTGGGGCGGGAGGGCAGCGGGGAGCTGTTTTTT.

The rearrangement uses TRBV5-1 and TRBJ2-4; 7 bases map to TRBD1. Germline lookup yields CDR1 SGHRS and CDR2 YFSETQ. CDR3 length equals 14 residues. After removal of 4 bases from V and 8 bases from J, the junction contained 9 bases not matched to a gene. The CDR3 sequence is CASSPLDRADIQYF. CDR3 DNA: TGCGCCAGCAGCCCCCTCGACAGGGCGGACATTCAGTACTTC.

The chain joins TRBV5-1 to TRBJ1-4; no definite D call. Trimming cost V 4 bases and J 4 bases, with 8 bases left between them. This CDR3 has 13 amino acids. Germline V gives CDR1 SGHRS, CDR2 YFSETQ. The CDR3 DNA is TGCGCCAGCAGCACGAGGAGTAATGAAAAACTGTTTTTT. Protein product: CASSTRSNEKLFF. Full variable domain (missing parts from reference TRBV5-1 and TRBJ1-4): KAGVTQTPRYLIKTRGQQVTLSCSPISGHRSVSWYQQTPGQGLQFLFEYFSETQRNKGNFPGRFSGRQFSNSRSEMNVSTLELGDSALYLCASSTRSNEKLFFGSGTQLSVL.

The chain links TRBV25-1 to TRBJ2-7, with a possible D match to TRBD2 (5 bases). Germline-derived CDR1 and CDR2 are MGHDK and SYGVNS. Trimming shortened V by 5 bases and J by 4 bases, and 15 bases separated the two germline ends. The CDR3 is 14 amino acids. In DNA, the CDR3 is TGTGCCAGCAGTAGAAGTCGGGATGGTTACGAGCAGTACTTC. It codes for CASSRSRDGYEQYF.

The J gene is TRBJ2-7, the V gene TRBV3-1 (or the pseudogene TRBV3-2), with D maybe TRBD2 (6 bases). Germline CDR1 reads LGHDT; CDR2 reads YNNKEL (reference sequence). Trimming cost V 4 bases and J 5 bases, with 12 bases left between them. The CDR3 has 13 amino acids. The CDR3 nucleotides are TGTGCCAGCAGCCCGCCGGGACTGGACGAGCAGTACTTC. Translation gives CASSPPGLDEQYF.

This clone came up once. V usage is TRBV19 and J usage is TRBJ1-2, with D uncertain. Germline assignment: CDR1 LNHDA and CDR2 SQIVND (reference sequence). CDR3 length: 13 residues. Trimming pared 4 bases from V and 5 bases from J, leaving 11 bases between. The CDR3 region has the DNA TGTGCCAGTAGTAGAGCATACCAATATGGCTACACCTTC. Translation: CASSRAYQYGYTF.

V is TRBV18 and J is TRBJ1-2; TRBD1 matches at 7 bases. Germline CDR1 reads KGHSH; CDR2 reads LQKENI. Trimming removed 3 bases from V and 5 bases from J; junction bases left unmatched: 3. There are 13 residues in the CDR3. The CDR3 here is CASSPGQNYGYTF. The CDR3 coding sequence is TGTGCCAGCTCACCGGGACAGAATTATGGCTACACCTTC.

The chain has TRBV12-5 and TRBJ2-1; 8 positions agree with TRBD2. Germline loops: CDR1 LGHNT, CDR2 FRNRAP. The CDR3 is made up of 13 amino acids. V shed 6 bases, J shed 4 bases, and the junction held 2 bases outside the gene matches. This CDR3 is CASGVAGYNEQFF. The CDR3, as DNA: TGTGCTAGTGGGGTAGCGGGGTACAATGAGCAGTTCTTC. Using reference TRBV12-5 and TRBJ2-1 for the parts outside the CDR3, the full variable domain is DARVTQTPRHKVTEMGQEVTMRCQPILGHNTVFWYRQTMMQGLELLAYFRNRAPLDDSGMPKDRFSAEMPDATLATLKIQPSEPRDSAVYFCASGVAGYNEQFFGPGTRLTVL.

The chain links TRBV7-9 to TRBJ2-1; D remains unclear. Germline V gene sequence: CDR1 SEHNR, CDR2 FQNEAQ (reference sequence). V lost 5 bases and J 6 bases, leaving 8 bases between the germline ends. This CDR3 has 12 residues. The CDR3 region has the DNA TGTGCCAGCAGCCCTAGTGGCAATGAGCAGTTCTTC. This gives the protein CASSPSGNEQFF.

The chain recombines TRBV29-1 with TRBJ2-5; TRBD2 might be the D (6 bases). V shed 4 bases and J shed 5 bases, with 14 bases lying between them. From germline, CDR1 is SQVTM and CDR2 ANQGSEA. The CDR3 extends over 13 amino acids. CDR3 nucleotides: TGCAGCGTTGCAGGCGGGGTCGGTGAGACCCAGTACTTC. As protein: CSVAGGVGETQYF.

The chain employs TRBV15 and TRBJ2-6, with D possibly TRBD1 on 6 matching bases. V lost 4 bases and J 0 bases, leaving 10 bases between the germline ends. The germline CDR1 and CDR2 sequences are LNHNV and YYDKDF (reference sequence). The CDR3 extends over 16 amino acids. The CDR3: CATSTGVYSGANVLTF. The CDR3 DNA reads TGTGCCACCAGCACAGGGGTATACTCTGGGGCCAACGTCCTGACTTTC.

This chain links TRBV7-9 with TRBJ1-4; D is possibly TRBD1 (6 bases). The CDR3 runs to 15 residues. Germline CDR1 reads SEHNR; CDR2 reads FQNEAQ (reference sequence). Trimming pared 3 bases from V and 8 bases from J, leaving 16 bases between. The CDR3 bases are TGTGCCAGCAGCTTCTTCGGGATAACAGGGGAAAAACTGTTTTTT. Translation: CASSFFGITGEKLFF.

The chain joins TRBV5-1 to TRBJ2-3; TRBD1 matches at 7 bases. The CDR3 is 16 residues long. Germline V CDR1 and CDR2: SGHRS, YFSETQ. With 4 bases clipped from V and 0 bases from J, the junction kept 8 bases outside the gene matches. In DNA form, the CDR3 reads TGCGCCAGCAGCACAATACAGGGGATTAGCACAGATACGCAGTATTTT. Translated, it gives CASSTIQGISTDTQYF.

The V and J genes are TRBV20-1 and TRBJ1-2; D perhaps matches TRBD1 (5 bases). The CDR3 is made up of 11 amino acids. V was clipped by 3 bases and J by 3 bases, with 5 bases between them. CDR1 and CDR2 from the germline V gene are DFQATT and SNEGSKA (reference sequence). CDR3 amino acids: CSARTDYGYTF. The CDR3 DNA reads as TGCAGTGCTAGGACAGACTATGGCTACACCTTC.

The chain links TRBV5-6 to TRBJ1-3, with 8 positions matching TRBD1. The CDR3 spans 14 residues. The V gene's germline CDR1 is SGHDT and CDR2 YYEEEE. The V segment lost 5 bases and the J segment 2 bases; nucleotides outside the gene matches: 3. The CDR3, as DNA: TGTGCCAGCAGACCGACAGGGGCTGGAAACACCATATATTTT. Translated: CASRPTGAGNTIYF.

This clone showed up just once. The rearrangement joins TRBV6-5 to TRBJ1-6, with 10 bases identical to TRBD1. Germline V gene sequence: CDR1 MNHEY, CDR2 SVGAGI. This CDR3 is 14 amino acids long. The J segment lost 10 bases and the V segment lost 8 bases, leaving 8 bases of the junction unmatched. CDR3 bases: TGTGCCAGCCGACTGGGACAGGGGCCGTCACCCCTCCACTTT. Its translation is CASRLGQGPSPLHF.

CDR3 in amino acids: CASSEMVVGQGKYNEQFF. CDR3 sequence (DNA): TGTGCCAGCAGTGAAATGGTGGTGGGACAGGGGAAGTACAATGAGCAGTTCTTC. The chain joins TRBV25-1 to TRBJ2-1; 10 bases are shared with TRBD1. CDR3 length: 18 amino acids. V lost 2 bases and J lost 4; bases outside the gene matches: 11. The germline V gene encodes CDR1 MGHDK and CDR2 SYGVNS. Drawing the rest from reference TRBV25-1 and TRBJ2-1, the complete variable domain is EADIYQTPRYLVIGTGKKITLECSQTMGHDKMYWYQQDPGMELHLIHYSYGVNSTEKGDLSSESTVSRIRTEHFPLTLESARPSHTSQYLCASSEMVVGQGKYNEQFFGPGTRLTVL.

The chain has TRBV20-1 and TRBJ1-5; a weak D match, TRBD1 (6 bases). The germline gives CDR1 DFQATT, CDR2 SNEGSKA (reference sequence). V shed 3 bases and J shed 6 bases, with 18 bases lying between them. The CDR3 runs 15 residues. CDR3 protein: CSASDRRAGVQPQHF. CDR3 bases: TGCAGTGCTAGTGACAGGCGGGCGGGGGTTCAGCCCCAGCATTTT.

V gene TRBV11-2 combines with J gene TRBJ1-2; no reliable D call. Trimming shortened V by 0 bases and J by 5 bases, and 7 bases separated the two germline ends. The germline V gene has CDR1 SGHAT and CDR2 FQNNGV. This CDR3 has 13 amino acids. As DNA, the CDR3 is TGTGCCAGCAGCTTAGATACGGGTTATGGCTACACCTTC. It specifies CASSLDTGYGYTF.

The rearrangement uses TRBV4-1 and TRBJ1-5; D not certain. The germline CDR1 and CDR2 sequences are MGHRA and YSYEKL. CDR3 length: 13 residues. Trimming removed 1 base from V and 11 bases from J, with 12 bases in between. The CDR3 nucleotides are TGCGCCAGCAGCCAAGTCCTCGGAGGGTCCCAGCATTTT. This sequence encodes CASSQVLGGSQHF.

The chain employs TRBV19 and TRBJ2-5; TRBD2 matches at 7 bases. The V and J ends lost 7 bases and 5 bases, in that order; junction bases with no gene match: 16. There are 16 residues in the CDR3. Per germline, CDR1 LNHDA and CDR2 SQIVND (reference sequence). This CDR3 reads CASKIYGSGGTETQYF. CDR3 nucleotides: TGTGCCAGTAAGATCTACGGGTCGGGGGGAACGGAGACCCAGTACTTC.

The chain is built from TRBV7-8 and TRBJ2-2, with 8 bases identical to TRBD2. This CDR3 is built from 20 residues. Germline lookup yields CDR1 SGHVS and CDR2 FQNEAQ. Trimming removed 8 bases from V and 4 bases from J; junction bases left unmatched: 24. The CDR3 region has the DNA TGTGCCAGCTACCGACTAGGGGTCCTTCAGCGGGGGTGGGTCACCGGGGAGCTGTTTTTT. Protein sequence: CASYRLGVLQRGWVTGELFF.

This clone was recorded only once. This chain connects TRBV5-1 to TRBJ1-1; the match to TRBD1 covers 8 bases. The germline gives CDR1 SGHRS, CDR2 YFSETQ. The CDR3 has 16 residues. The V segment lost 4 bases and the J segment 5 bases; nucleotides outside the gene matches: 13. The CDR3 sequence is CASSTGSNRQGTEAFF. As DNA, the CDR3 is TGCGCCAGCAGCACTGGTTCAAATCGACAGGGGACTGAAGCTTTCTTT.

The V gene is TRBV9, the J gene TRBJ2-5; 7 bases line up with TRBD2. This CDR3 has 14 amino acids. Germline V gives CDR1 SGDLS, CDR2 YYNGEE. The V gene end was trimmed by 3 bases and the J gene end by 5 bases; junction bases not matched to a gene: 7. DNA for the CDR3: TGTGCCAGCAGCGGGGAGGCGGGGGTGGAGACCCAGTACTTC. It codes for CASSGEAGVETQYF. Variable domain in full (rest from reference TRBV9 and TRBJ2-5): DSGVTQTPKHLITATGQRVTLRCSPRSGDLSVYWYQQSLDQGLQFLIQYYNGEERAKGNILERFSAQQFPDLHSELNLSSLELGDSALYFCASSGEAGVETQYFGPGTRLLVL.

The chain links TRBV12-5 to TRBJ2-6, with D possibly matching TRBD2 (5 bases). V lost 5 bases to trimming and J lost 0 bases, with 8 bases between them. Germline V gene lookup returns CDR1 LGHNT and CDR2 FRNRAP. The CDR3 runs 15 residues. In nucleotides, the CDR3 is TGTGCTAGTGGTCCGGGGTACTCTGGGGCCAACGTCCTGACTTTC. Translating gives CASGPGYSGANVLTF.